This entry concerns a single T cell receptor (beta chain). Its specificity is not known. Treatment here: around 19 received Ad26.COV2.S at low or high dose, single or two shots; five or six received placebo; per-sample allocation not given. Sampling happened 63 days after the first vaccine or placebo injection. Data came from immunoSEQ multiplex PCR; TCRdb stores just in-frame clones and leaves some out. The sample records around 340,000 clones, about 89% being singletons. The V gene's germline CDR1 is MNHEY and CDR2 SVGEGT. After removal of 5 bases from V and 2 bases from J, the junction contained 6 bases not matched to a gene. The CDR3 extends over 15 amino acids. This entry comes from a study of Ad26.COV2.S vaccination and SARS-CoV-2 variants. Study results and caveats: Vaccinees reportedly had broad spike-specific CD8+ and CD4+ T cell responses. There was a possibility that the TCR breadth and depth analyses underestimated total T cell responses.

This sequence originates from a person between 18 and 59 years old who received the Ad26.COV2.S COVID-19 vaccine or a placebo. Sequences were derived from peripheral blood, sampled in a trial of Ad26.COV2.S vaccine versus placebo. The chain couples TRBV6-2 or TRBV6-3 to TRBJ2-1; 7 bases map to TRBD2. CDR3 DNA sequence: TGTGCCAGCAGTCCCCGGGACTACCCCTACAATGAGCAGTTCTTC. Residues: CASSPRDYPYNEQFF.